This entry lists 24 T cell receptor beta chains sequenced from one sample in a study of T cells in Graves' hyperthyroidism and ophthalmopathy. It was RNA transcripts that yielded the amplified TCR beta CDR3 regions. TCR CDR3 regions were first amplified by RT-PCR with HTBI primers. TCRdb fed the multiplex PCR reads into MiXCR, producing one record per CDR3 protein. The sample contains hundreds of thousands of distinct CDR3 sequences, approximately 20% of which appear only once. The sequencing input was blood. These receptors originate from a man aged 35 to 55 with Graves' ophthalmopathy.

This clonotype has a count of ten or more. CDR3 coding DNA: TGTGCCTGGAGTGTAGTCCGGGGCGAGCAGTACTTC. Encoded protein: CAWSVVRGEQYF. The rearrangement joins TRBV30 to TRBJ2-7, with a tentative D call TRBD2 (5 bases). The V gene lost 0 bases and the J gene lost 6 bases, with 9 bases spanning the gap. Germline V CDR1 and CDR2: GTSNPN, SVGIG (reference sequence). The CDR3 loop spans 12 amino acids.

The sample holds a few counts of this clonotype. It is unclear where the CDR3 begins or ends on the DNA, so no DNA is shown, and the CDR3 is as TCRdb lists it. The rearrangement links TRBV29-1 to TRBJ1-1. The CDR3 spans 10 amino acids, including both terminal residues. Germline V gives CDR1 SQVTM, CDR2 ANQGSEA. CDR3 protein: CSILGSEAFF.

The chain joins TRBV5-1 to TRBJ1-2, with 8 bases that match TRBD1. The CDR3 runs to 14 residues. In germline, CDR1 is SGHRS, CDR2 YFSETQ. The V and J ends lost 1 base and 4 bases, in that order; junction bases with no gene match: 3. The CDR3 here is CASSLTGGSYGYTF. The CDR3 DNA reads TGCGCCAGCAGCTTGACAGGGGGTTCCTATGGCTACACCTTC.

Only a few counts were recorded for this clonotype. The V gene is TRBV6-2 or TRBV6-3, the J gene TRBJ1-5; 7 bases map to TRBD1. J gave up 0 bases and V 6 bases, and 11 bases lay outside the gene matches. Per the germline V gene, CDR1 is MNHEY and CDR2 is SVGEGT. The CDR3 contains 17 residues. The CDR3 spells CASSRAGTEYSNQPQHF. CDR3 sequence (DNA): TGTGCCAGCAGCAGAGCCGGGACAGAGTATAGCAATCAGCCCCAGCATTTT.

This clonotype was observed a few times. The chain carries TRBV12-3 or TRBV12-4 and TRBJ1-2; TRBD1 matches at 10 bases. This CDR3 has 15 residues. J gave up 4 bases and V 2 bases, and 4 bases lay outside the gene matches. The CDR3 DNA reads as TGTGCCAGCAGTTTAAGTCGGACAGGGGGCTATGGCTACACCTTC. Translation: CASSLSRTGGYGYTF.

This clonotype was detected many times. This rearrangement joins TRBV28 to TRBJ2-3; 8 bases fit TRBD2. Trimming took 4 bases from V and 2 from J; bases not matched to a gene: 5. The CDR3 sequence is 15 residues long. CDR1 and CDR2 (germline): MDHEN, SYDVKM. The CDR3 here is CASSSGGDFTDTQYF. The CDR3 nucleotides are TGTGCCAGCAGTTCGGGGGGGGACTTCACAGATACGCAGTATTTT.

The rearrangement links TRBV12-3 or TRBV12-4 to TRBJ2-7; 11 bases fit TRBD1. V dropped 3 bases and J dropped 5; count of bases not matched to a gene: 12. The CDR3 sequence is 17 residues long. The CDR3 reads CASSLDTGTGGINEQYF. Written as DNA, the CDR3 is TGTGCCAGCAGTTTGGACACCGGGACAGGGGGTATCAACGAGCAGTACTTC.

This clonotype has ten or more counts. The chain has TRBV11-2 and TRBJ2-1, with 9 bases that match TRBD2. The length of the CDR3 is 15 residues. The trim removed 6 bases at V and 2 bases at J, leaving 5 bases unmatched. Germline V lookup: CDR1 SGHAT, CDR2 FQNNGV. The CDR3 coding sequence is TGTGCCAGCAGGTTTAGCGGGGGCCCCTACAATGAGCAGTTCTTC. Its protein is CASRFSGGPYNEQFF.

This clonotype was observed many times. J is TRBJ2-7 and V is TRBV13, with D maybe TRBD1 (5 bases). V lost 9 bases to trimming and J lost 0 bases, with 9 bases between them. This CDR3 is 12 amino acids long. Germline V gene sequence: CDR1 PRHDT, CDR2 FYEKMQ (reference sequence). The CDR3 loop reads CASCDSSYEQYF. CDR3 nucleotides: TGTGCCAGTTGCGACAGCTCCTACGAGCAGTACTTC.

This CDR3 is CASSQEPRGGWNSPLHF. The CDR3, as DNA: TGTGCCAGCAGCCAAGAACCGAGGGGGGGGTGGAATTCACCCCTCCACTTT. The chain links TRBV14 to TRBJ1-6; TRBD1 might be the D (6 bases). Trimming stripped 0 bases from V and 7 bases from J, with 16 bases between. Germline V gene lookup returns CDR1 SGHDN and CDR2 FVKESK. The CDR3 runs 17 residues.

This clonotype came up a few times. CDR3 nucleotide sequence: TGCAGCGGGTCGGAGGAGACCCAGTACTTC. The encoded protein is CSGSEETQYF. The chain joins TRBV29-1 to TRBJ2-5, with D uncertain. Trimming removed 7 bases at V and 5 bases at J, with 8 bases between. The CDR3 has 10 amino acids. CDR1 SQVTM and CDR2 ANQGSEA come from the germline V gene.

Ten or more counts support this clonotype. The rearrangement joins TRBV10-3 to TRBJ2-7, with 13 positions matching TRBD2. This CDR3 region has 14 residues. Germline V gene lookup returns CDR1 ENHRY and CDR2 SYGVKD. The junction had 4 bases not matched to a gene; V was cut back by 5 bases and J by 6 bases. CDR3 DNA: TGTGCCATCAGTCCCGGGACTAGCGGGGTCGAGCAGTACTTC. Translation gives CAISPGTSGVEQYF.

Notes on this clonotype: Possible read error: a much larger clone is one base away. V usage is TRBV7-3 and J usage is TRBJ2-3, with 9 bases that match TRBD1. The germline CDR1 and CDR2 sequences are SGHTA and FQGTGA. The CDR3 consists of 16 residues. The DNA of the CDR3 is TGTGCCAGCGGCTTAATAACAGGGGGCGGCAAAGATACGCAGTATTTT. Its protein is CASGLITGGGKDTQYF. The complete variable domain, with remaining parts taken from reference TRBV7-3 and TRBJ2-3, reads GAGVSQTPSNKVTEKGKYVELRCDPISGHTALYWYRQSLGQGPEFLIYFQGTGAADDSGLPNDRFFAVRPEGSVSTLKIQRTERGDSAVYLCASGLITGGGKDTQYFGPGTRLTVL.

The chain couples TRBV3-1 to TRBJ2-7; 7 nucleotides agree with TRBD2. This CDR3 has 16 residues. After removal of 0 bases from V and 0 bases from J, the junction contained 5 bases not matched to a gene. The germline CDR1 and CDR2 sequences are LGHDT and YNNKEL (reference sequence). The CDR3, as DNA: TGTGCCAGCAGCCAAGAGGGGTTAGCGGGCTCCTACGAGCAGTACTTC. Translated: CASSQEGLAGSYEQYF.

Many counts were recorded for this clonotype. One junction end does not reproduce the germline sequence, and a read error may be involved. The chain recombines TRBV18 with TRBJ1-2; TRBD1 aligns across 8 bases. Per the germline V gene, CDR1 is KGHSH and CDR2 is LQKENI. There are 15 residues in the CDR3. Here the CDR3 reads CASSRGTGDNSGYTF. The CDR3, as DNA: TGTGCCAGCTCACGTGGGACAGGCGATAACTCTGGCTACACCTTC.

This rearrangement joins TRBV2 to TRBJ2-1, with D perhaps TRBD2 (5 bases). The CDR3 loop spans 13 amino acids. CDR1 and CDR2 (germline): SNHLY, FYNNEI. Trimming took off 7 bases at V and 6 bases at J, with 13 bases between the two ends. The CDR3 sequence: CASKGGLGNEQFF. CDR3 nucleotides: TGTGCCAGCAAGGGCGGACTCGGCAATGAGCAGTTCTTC.

This chain uses TRBV2 with TRBJ1-2, with a possible D match to TRBD1 (6 bases). V was pared by 7 bases and J by 8 bases, with 20 bases between. CDR1 and CDR2 (germline): SNHLY, FYNNEI. The CDR3 has 14 residues. Written as DNA, the CDR3 is TGTGCCAGCAACACCGGACAGAGGACGGGGGGCTACACCTTC. As protein: CASNTGQRTGGYTF.

The chain combines TRBV10-3 with TRBJ1-1; 7 nucleotides line up with TRBD1. Trimming cost V 6 bases and J 4 bases; bases outside gene matches: 11. The CDR3 has 15 amino acids. Germline V gene data show CDR1 as ENHRY and CDR2 as SYGVKD. The CDR3 nucleotides are TGTGCCATCAGAGACGCAACAGGGGTGGGCACTGAAGCTTTCTTT. It codes for CAIRDATGVGTEAFF.

This clonotype was counted only a few times. The V call is TRBV27, the J call TRBJ2-3, with a weak D call TRBD2 (6 bases). Looked up from germline, CDR1 is MNHEY and CDR2 is SMNVEV (reference sequence). Trimming stripped 6 bases from V and 6 bases from J, with 22 bases between. This CDR3 is built from 16 residues. In DNA form, the CDR3 reads TGTGCCAGCAGGCGACTAGGAGCGTCAATGTGGGATACGCAGTATTTT. This translates into CASRRLGASMWDTQYF.

The genes are TRBV4-1 and TRBJ2-7, with 10 bases identical to TRBD1. CDR1 MGHRA and CDR2 YSYEKL come from the germline V gene. Trimming cost V 5 bases and J 5 bases; bases outside gene matches: 9. This CDR3 contains 15 residues. Here the CDR3 reads CASSMPGTGVHEQYF. The CDR3 DNA is TGCGCCAGCAGCATGCCCGGGACAGGGGTTCACGAGCAGTACTTC.

This clonotype was seen many times. The chain has TRBV3-1 and TRBJ2-3, with a possible D match to TRBD2 (5 bases). Germline V gene lookup returns CDR1 LGHDT and CDR2 YNNKEL (reference sequence). Trimming pared 2 bases from V and 0 bases from J, leaving 12 bases between. This CDR3 has 16 amino acids. CDR3: CASSQRTLPSTDTQYF. CDR3 coding DNA: TGTGCCAGCAGCCAAAGGACTCTTCCTAGCACAGATACGCAGTATTTT.

This clonotype was counted many times. The chain couples TRBV18 to TRBJ1-5; 7 bases map to TRBD1. J lost 4 bases, V lost 8 bases, and 8 bases had no gene match. CDR1 is KGHSH, CDR2 LQKENI, per germline. CDR3 length equals 14 residues. The CDR3 region is CASSLQGGNQPQHF. For the CDR3, the DNA is TGTGCCAGCAGCCTCCAGGGGGGGAATCAGCCCCAGCATTTT.

This clonotype was detected ten times or more. This chain links TRBV3-1 with TRBJ1-5; D ambiguous. Germline assignment: CDR1 LGHDT and CDR2 YNNKEL (reference sequence). V lost 5 bases to trimming and J lost 11 bases, with 22 bases between them. CDR3 length: 15 residues. The CDR3 nucleotides read TGTGCCAGCAGCTATTCAACCGGGCTCCCCGGCACCCAGCATTTT. Its protein is CASSYSTGLPGTQHF.

The rearrangement joins TRBV9 to TRBJ1-1; tentative D call: TRBD1 (5 bases). CDR1 and CDR2 from the germline V gene are SGDLS and YYNGEE. CDR3 length equals 17 residues. The V end was cut by 5 bases, the J end by 2 bases, with 22 bases between. The CDR3 region is CASSSLERVGGNTEAFF. The CDR3 coding sequence is TGTGCCAGCAGTTCTTTGGAACGGGTTGGGGGAAACACTGAAGCTTTCTTT.